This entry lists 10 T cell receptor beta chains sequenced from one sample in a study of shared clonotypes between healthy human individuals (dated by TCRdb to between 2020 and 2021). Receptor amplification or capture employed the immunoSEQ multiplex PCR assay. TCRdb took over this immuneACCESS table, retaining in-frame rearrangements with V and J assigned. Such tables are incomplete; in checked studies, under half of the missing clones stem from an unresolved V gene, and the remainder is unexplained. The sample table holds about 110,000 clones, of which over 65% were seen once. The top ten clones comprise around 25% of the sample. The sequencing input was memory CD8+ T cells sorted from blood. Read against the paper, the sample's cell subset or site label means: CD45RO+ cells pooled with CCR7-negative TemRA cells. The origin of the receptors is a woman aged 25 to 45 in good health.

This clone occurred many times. CDR3 sequence reads: CASSLALEGNNEQFF. CDR3 bases: TGTGCCAGCAGCTTGGCCTTAGAGGGTAACAATGAGCAGTTCTTC. V usage is TRBV5-5 and J usage is TRBJ2-1, with D possibly TRBD2 on 5 matching bases. The germline CDR1 and CDR2 sequences are SGHKS and YYEKEE (reference sequence). The length of the CDR3 is 15 residues. Trimming shortened V by 0 bases and J by 5 bases, and 12 bases separated the two germline ends.

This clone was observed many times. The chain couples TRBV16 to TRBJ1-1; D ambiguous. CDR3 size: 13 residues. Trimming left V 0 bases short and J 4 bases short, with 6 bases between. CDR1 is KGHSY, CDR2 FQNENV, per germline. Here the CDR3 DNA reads TGTGCCAGCAGCCAATCGCTCGGCACTGAAGCTTTCTTT. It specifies CASSQSLGTEAFF.

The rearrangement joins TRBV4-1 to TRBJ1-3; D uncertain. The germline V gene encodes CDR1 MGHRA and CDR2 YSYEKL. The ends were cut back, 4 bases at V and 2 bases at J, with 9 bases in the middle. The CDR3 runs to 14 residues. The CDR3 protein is CASSPGIAGNTIYF. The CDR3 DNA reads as TGCGCCAGCAGCCCCGGGATAGCTGGAAACACCATATATTTT.

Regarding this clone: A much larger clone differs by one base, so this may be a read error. The CDR3 coding sequence is TGTGCCAGCAGCTCCGGCTCCTACGAGCAGTACTTC. It encodes CASSSGSYEQYF. The chain is built from TRBV9 and TRBJ2-7; D call uncertain. Looked up from germline, CDR1 is SGDLS and CDR2 is YYNGEE. V lost 4 bases and J lost 0, with 5 bases in between. CDR3 length equals 12 residues.

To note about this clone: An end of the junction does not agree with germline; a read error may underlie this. CDR3 sequence: CASSERAGVSHEQYF. DNA of the CDR3: TGTGCCAGCAGTGAAAGGGCGGGAGTCTCCCACGAGCAGTACTTC. This chain uses TRBV25-1 with TRBJ2-5; 7 bases are shared with TRBD2. The better agreement between TRBJ2-7 and the DNA end casts doubt on the J call. CDR1 and CDR2 from the germline V gene are MGHDK and SYGVNS. The CDR3 sequence is 15 residues long.

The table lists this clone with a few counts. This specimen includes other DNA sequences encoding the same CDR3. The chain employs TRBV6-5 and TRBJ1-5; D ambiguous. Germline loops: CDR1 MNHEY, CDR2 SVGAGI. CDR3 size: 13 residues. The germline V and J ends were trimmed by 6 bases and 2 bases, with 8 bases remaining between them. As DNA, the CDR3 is TGTGCCAGCAGGGGTGTTGGCAATCAGCCCCAGCATTTT. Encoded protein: CASRGVGNQPQHF.

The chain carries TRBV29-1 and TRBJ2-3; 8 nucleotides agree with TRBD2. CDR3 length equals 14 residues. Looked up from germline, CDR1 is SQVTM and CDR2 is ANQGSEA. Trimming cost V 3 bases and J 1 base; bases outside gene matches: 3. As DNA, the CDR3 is TGCAGCGTTGAGGCCGGGGGGGGCACAGATACGCAGTATTTT. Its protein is CSVEAGGGTDTQYF.

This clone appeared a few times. The chain's CDR3 is CATSTATNEKLFF. The DNA for the CDR3 is TGTGCCACCAGTACAGCAACTAATGAAAAACTGTTTTTT. The rearrangement uses TRBV15 and TRBJ1-4; D not resolved. V was clipped by 6 bases and J by 0 bases, with 5 bases between them. The V gene's germline CDR1 is LNHNV and CDR2 YYDKDF (reference sequence). This CDR3 region has 13 residues.

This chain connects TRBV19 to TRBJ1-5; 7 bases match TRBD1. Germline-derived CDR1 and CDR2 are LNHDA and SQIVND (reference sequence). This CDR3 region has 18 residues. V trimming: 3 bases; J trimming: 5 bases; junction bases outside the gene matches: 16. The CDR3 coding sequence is TGTGCCAGTAGTATCCTAGGGGGGGGACAGATCGGACATCAGCCCCAGCATTTT. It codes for CASSILGGGQIGHQPQHF.

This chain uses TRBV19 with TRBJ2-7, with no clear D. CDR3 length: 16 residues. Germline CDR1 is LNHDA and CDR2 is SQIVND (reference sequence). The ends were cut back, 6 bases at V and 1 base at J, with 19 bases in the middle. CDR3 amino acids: CASSYGPALASYEQYF. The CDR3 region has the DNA TGTGCCAGTAGCTACGGACCAGCACTCGCTTCCTACGAGCAGTACTTC. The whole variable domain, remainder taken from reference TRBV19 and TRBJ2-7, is DGGITQSPKYLFRKEGQNVTLSCEQNLNHDAMYWYRQDPGQGLRLIYYSQIVNDFQKGDIAEGYSVSREKKESFPLTVTSAQKNPTAFYLCASSYGPALASYEQYFGPGTRLTVT.